The clone carrying this T cell receptor beta chain was observed a handful of times. Its antigen is unidentified. Germline CDR1 reads SGHDT; CDR2 reads YYEEEE. V was pared by 6 bases and J by 10 bases, with 16 bases of the junction left unmatched. This CDR3 contains 15 residues. Data came from immunoSEQ multiplex PCR; TCRdb stores just in-frame clones and leaves some out. The table has approximately 2,500 clones, around 60% seen once. The sample belongs to a study of CD8 T cell repertoires and HIV-1 epitope variants. For the study at large: T cells were stimulated with Twenty-five Gag and Nef peptides separately.

The chain recombines TRBV5-6 with TRBJ2-1; TRBD2 agrees at 7 bases. The TCR was taken from a male donor with HIV. Sequenced: cultured CD8+ T cells derived from PBMCs. The CDR3 spells CASNQEREGLLEQFF. CDR3 bases: TGTGCCAGCAATCAGGAGAGGGAGGGCCTATTGGAGCAGTTCTTC.